These T cell receptor beta chains were read from a single sample in a study of T-cell memory formation after mild COVID-19. TCRdb processed the 5' RACE reads anew with MiXCR; each CDR3 protein has one entry. This table holds 250,000 to 350,000 distinct CDR3 sequences, just under 20% found once. The specimen was PBMCs or a T cell subset sorted from them (not recorded which). All receptors come from a man aged 18-30 years who had mild COVID-19 (a few samples of this study predate the infection). Cell type and time point are not known. Each CDR3 is given with its conserved first and last residue. The order of the fields is D gene, V gene, J gene, clone size, CDR3 DNA, CDR3 protein. D genes are given only for firm matches. Size is stated for part of the rows, as once, few or many counts, or as a class when the clone is expanded.

NA	TRBV5-1	TRBJ1-1	few	TGCGCCAGCAGCTTGGAAACAGGACGGTGGACTGAAGCTTTCTTT	CASSLETGRWTEAFF
NA	TRBV5-1	TRBJ2-5	NA	TGCGCCAGCAGCTTCGCAGGACTTGGAGAGACCCAGTACTTC	CASSFAGLGETQYF
NA	TRBV4-1	TRBJ1-4	NA	TGCGCCAGCAGCCAAGAGACGGGCAATGAAAAACTGTTTTTT	CASSQETGNEKLFF
TRBD2	TRBV4-1	TRBJ2-3	NA	TGCGCCAGCAGCCAAGACCAGACTAGCGGCAGCACAGATACGCAGTATTTT	CASSQDQTSGSTDTQYF
NA	TRBV9	TRBJ1-6	NA	TGTGCCAGCAGCGTCTATAATTCACCCCTCCACTTT	CASSVYNSPLHF
TRBD2	TRBV18	TRBJ2-7	NA	TGTGCCAGCTCGTCAAAACTAGCGGGGGCGTTGTCCTACGAGCAGTACTTC	CASSSKLAGALSYEQYF
TRBD1	TRBV18	TRBJ2-3	NA	TGTGCCAGCTCACCACCCGACGGGACAGGGATCACAGATACGCAGTATTTT	CASSPPDGTGITDTQYF
NA	TRBV5-1	TRBJ2-1	NA	TGCGCCAGCAGTGGGAATGAGCAGTTCTTC	CASSGNEQFF
NA	TRBV7-2	TRBJ2-7	few	TGTGCCAGCAGCCCGCCTAGCAGGGCCCTCAGGGAGCAGTACTTC	CASSPPSRALREQYF
NA	TRBV6-5	TRBJ2-3	NA	TGTGCCAGCAGTTACTCCCCTCAGGGGTCGAGGGCAGATACGCAGTATTTT	CASSYSPQGSRADTQYF
NA	TRBV4-3	TRBJ2-3	few	TGCGCCAGCAGCCAACAACCCCCGGATACGCAGTATTTT	CASSQQPPDTQYF
TRBD1	TRBV5-1	TRBJ1-4	few	TGCGCCAGCAGCTTGGAGGGGGCCGGACGAGAAAAACTGTTTTTT	CASSLEGAGREKLFF
NA	TRBV4-3	TRBJ1-6	few	TGCGCCAGCAGCCCCAATAATTCACCCCTCCACTTT	CASSPNNSPLHF
NA	TRBV2	TRBJ2-3	NA	TGTGCCAGCAGGCTCGCTGATACGCAGTATTTT	CASRLADTQYF
NA	TRBV15	TRBJ2-2	few	TGTGCCACCAGCAGAGATCGGTGGGGGGGGCCCACCGGGGAGCTGTTTTTT	CATSRDRWGGPTGELFF
TRBD1	TRBV12-3/TRBV12-4	TRBJ1-2	many	TGTGCCAGCAGTTCCCTGGGACAGGCGAAAGGCTACACCTTC	CASSSLGQAKGYTF
NA	TRBV6-6	TRBJ1-2	NA	TGTGCCAGCAGTGCAGTGAACTATGGCTACACCTTC	CASSAVNYGYTF
NA	TRBV12-3/TRBV12-4	TRBJ1-5	NA	TGTGCCAGCAGTGATAGGGCTGAGCAGCCCCAGCATTTT	CASSDRAEQPQHF
TRBD1	TRBV4-1	TRBJ1-4	NA	TGCGCCAGCAGCACGCCCGGGACAGACGGAAAACTGTTTTTT	CASSTPGTDGKLFF
NA	TRBV9	TRBJ1-1	NA	TGTGCCAGCAGCGAACCCCCTCTGGGGAACACTGAAGCTTTCTTT	CASSEPPLGNTEAFF
NA	TRBV12-3/TRBV12-4	TRBJ2-3	few	TGTGCCAGGCCTAGACTGGGACGGGCCCTAATCCGCACAGATACGCAGTATTTT	CARPRLGRALIRTDTQYF
NA	TRBV10-3	TRBJ2-7	NA	TGTGCCATCAGTGAGTCGGACGAGTACGAGCAGTACTTC	CAISESDEYEQYF
TRBD2	TRBV5-1	TRBJ2-1	few	TGCGCCAGCAGGGACGGGGGGGCCGGTAATGAGCAGTTCTTC	CASRDGGAGNEQFF
TRBD1	TRBV20-1	TRBJ1-1	NA	TGCAGTCCCCGACAGGGGCCTAGGAACACTGAAGCTTTCTTT	CSPRQGPRNTEAFF
TRBD1	TRBV4-1	TRBJ2-2	few	TGCGCCAGCAGCCACTACGCACGGACAGGGATTCTCCGAGGTCCCGGGGAGCTGTTTTTT	CASSHYARTGILRGPGELFF
NA	TRBV4-3	TRBJ1-1	many	TGCGCCAGCAGCCCCCAGGGGATCATGAACACTGAAGCTTTCTTT	CASSPQGIMNTEAFF
NA	TRBV4-1	TRBJ1-2	few	TGCGCCAGCAGCCAGGCGCCAGGGGATGGCTACACCTTC	CASSQAPGDGYTF
NA	TRBV12-3/TRBV12-4	TRBJ1-1	NA	TGTGCCAGCAGTTTTCAGGGAGGGAGCACTGAAGCTTTCTTT	CASSFQGGSTEAFF
NA	TRBV12-3/TRBV12-4	TRBJ2-7	few	TGTGCCAGCAGTTTGGGAGGGGGGACTACCTACGAGCAGTACTTC	CASSLGGGTTYEQYF
NA	TRBV6-5	TRBJ1-2	NA	TGTGCCAGCAGTCTCCGGCAGAATTTTAACTATGGCTACACCTTC	CASSLRQNFNYGYTF
NA	TRBV21-1	TRBJ2-2	NA	TGTGCCAGCAGCAAAGGCGTCAGAAAATGGCATCTTAACACCGGGGAGCTGTTTTTT	CASSKGVRKWHLNTGELFF
NA	TRBV10-3	TRBJ1-2	few	TGTGCCATCAGATCCGGGACATGGAACGACGGCCCCTATGGCTACACCTTC	CAIRSGTWNDGPYGYTF